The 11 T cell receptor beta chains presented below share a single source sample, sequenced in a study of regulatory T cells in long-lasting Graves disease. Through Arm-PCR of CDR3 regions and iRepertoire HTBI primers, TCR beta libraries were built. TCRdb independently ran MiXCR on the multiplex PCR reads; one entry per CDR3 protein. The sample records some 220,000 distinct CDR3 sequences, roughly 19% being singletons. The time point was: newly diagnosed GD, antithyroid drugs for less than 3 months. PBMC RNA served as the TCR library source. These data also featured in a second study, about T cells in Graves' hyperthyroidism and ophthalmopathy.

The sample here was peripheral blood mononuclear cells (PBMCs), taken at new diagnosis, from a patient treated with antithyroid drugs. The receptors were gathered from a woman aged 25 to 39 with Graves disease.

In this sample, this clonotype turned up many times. The chain's CDR3 is CAIRGAYNSPLHF. The CDR3 nucleotides are TGTGCCATCAGAGGGGCCTATAATTCACCCCTCCACTTT. The chain uses TRBV10-3 and TRBJ1-6, with D possibly TRBD1 on 5 matching bases. The germline V gene encodes CDR1 ENHRY and CDR2 SYGVKD. The V end was cut by 6 bases, the J end by 2 bases, with 5 bases between. The CDR3 has 13 amino acids.

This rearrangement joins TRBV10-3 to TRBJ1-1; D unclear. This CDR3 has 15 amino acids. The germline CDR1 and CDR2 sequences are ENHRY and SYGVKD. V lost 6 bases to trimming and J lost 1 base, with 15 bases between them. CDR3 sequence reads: CAISKGSLENTEAFF. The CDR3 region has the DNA TGTGCCATCAGCAAAGGGAGTTTGGAGAACACTGAAGCTTTCTTT.

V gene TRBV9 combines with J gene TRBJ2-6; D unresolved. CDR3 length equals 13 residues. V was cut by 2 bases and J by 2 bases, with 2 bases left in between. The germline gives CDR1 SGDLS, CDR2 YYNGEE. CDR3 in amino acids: CASSVTGANVLTF. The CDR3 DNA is TGTGCCAGCAGCGTGACTGGGGCCAACGTCCTGACTTTC.

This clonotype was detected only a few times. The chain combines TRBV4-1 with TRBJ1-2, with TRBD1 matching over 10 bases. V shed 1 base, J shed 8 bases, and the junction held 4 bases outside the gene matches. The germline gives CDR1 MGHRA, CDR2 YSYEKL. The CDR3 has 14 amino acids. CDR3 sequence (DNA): TGCGCCAGCAGCCAAGTCGGGACAGGGGAGGGCTACACCTTC. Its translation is CASSQVGTGEGYTF.

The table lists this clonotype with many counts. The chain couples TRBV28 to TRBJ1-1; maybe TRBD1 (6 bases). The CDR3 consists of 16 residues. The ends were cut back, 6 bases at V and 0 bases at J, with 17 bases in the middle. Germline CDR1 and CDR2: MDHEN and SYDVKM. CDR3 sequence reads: CASRNGGQIMNTEAFF. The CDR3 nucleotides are TGTGCCAGCAGGAACGGAGGACAGATCATGAACACTGAAGCTTTCTTT.

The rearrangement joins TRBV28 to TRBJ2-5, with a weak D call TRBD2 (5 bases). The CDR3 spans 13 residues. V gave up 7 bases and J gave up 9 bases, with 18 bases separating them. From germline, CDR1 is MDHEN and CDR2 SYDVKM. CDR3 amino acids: CASNLFALEAQYF. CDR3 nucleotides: TGTGCCAGCAACCTCTTCGCGCTGGAGGCCCAGTACTTC.

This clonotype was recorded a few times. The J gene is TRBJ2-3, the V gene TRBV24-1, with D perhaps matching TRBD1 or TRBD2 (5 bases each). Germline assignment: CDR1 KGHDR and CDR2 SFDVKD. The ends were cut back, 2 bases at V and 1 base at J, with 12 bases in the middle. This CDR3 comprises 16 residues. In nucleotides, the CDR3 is TGTGCCACCAGTGATTCCGGGGCGGACGGCACAGATACGCAGTATTTT. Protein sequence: CATSDSGADGTDTQYF.

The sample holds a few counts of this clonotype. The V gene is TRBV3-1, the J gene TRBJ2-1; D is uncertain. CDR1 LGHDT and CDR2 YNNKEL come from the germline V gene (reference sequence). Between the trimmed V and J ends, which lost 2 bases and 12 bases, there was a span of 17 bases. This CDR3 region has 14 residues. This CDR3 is CASSQLQDPGGQFF. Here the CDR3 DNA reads TGTGCCAGCAGCCAATTGCAGGACCCCGGCGGGCAGTTCTTC.

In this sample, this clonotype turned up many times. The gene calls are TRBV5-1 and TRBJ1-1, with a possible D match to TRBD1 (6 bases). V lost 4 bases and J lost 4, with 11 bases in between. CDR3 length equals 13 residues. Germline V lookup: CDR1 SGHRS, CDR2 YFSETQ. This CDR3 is CASSLGGATEAFF. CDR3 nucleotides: TGCGCCAGCAGCCTGGGGGGGGCCACTGAAGCTTTCTTT.

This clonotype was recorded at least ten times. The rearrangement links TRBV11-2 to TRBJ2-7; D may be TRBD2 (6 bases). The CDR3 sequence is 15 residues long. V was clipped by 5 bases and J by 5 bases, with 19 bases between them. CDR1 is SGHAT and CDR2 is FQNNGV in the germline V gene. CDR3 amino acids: CASSPRDSLGDEQYF. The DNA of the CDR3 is TGTGCCAGCAGCCCCCGGGACTCCCTCGGGGACGAGCAGTACTTC.

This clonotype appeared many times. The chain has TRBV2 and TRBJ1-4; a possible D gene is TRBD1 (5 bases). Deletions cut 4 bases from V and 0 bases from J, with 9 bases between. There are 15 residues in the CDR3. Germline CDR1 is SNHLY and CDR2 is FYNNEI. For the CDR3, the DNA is TGTGCCAGCAGTGGGACACGAGCAACTAATGAAAAACTGTTTTTT. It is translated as CASSGTRATNEKLFF.